A selection of T cell receptor beta chains follows, all from one sample in a study of T-cell memory formation after mild COVID-19. TCRdb itself ran the 5' RACE reads through MiXCR, one entry per CDR3 protein. Of 300,000 to 350,000 distinct CDR3 sequences listed, 15% to 20% are singletons. Material: PBMCs or a T cell subset sorted from them (not recorded which). All receptors come from a man between 18 and 29 years old who had mild COVID-19 (a few samples of this study predate the infection). Cell type and time point are not known. Both conserved end residues are part of each CDR3. The order of the fields is V gene, clone size, J gene, D gene, CDR3 protein, CDR3 DNA. The D gene is left open where the match is weak. Some rows have no size entry. The others give once, few or many, or a class for an expanded clone.

V: TRBV6-5; size: .; J: TRBJ1-4; D: .; CDR3: CASRGEATGEEKLFF; DNA: TGTGCCAGCCGAGGTGAGGCTACAGGCGAGGAAAAACTGTTTTTT
V: TRBV11-2; size: few; J: TRBJ2-3; D: .; CDR3: CASSPWGRESTDTQYF; DNA: TGTGCCAGCAGCCCATGGGGACGAGAATCCACAGATACGCAGTATTTT
V: TRBV6-2/TRBV6-3; size: few; J: TRBJ2-1; D: TRBD1; CDR3: CASSFATGGYNEQFF; DNA: TGTGCCAGCAGTTTCGCGACAGGGGGTTACAATGAGCAGTTCTTC
V: TRBV20-1; size: few; J: TRBJ2-1; D: .; CDR3: CSARTGSSYNEQFF; DNA: TGCAGTGCACGGACTGGCAGCTCCTACAATGAGCAGTTCTTC
V: TRBV7-9; size: few; J: TRBJ1-1; D: .; CDR3: CASRRGSTEAFF; DNA: TGTGCCAGCAGACGAGGGAGTACTGAAGCTTTCTTT
V: TRBV6-5; size: .; J: TRBJ2-7; D: TRBD1; CDR3: CASSAGTGVYEQYF; DNA: TGTGCCAGCAGTGCCGGGACAGGGGTATACGAGCAGTACTTC
V: TRBV11-2; size: .; J: TRBJ2-3; D: .; CDR3: CASSSDSYTQYF; DNA: TGTGCCAGCAGCTCCGACTCCTATACGCAGTATTTT
V: TRBV15; size: .; J: TRBJ1-5; D: TRBD1; CDR3: CATSGPTGDSNQPQHF; DNA: TGTGCCACCAGCGGACCGACAGGGGACTCCAATCAGCCCCAGCATTTT
V: TRBV12-3/TRBV12-4; size: many; J: TRBJ2-5; D: .; CDR3: CASRLGQGETQYF; DNA: TGTGCCAGCAGATTAGGGCAGGGGGAGACCCAGTACTTC
V: TRBV7-2; size: few; J: TRBJ2-2; D: .; CDR3: CASSHYLGELFF; DNA: TGTGCCAGCAGCCACTATCTAGGGGAGCTGTTTTTT
V: TRBV11-2; size: .; J: TRBJ1-2; D: .; CDR3: CASSPQLTWGYTF; DNA: TGTGCCAGCAGCCCCCAGTTGACATGGGGCTACACCTTC
V: TRBV18; size: .; J: TRBJ2-7; D: TRBD2; CDR3: CASSPGLAGGFYEQYF; DNA: TGTGCCAGCTCGCCGGGACTAGCGGGGGGGTTCTACGAGCAGTACTTC
V: TRBV4-1; size: few; J: TRBJ2-3; D: .; CDR3: CASSQEERDGTQYF; DNA: TGCGCCAGCAGCCAAGAAGAAAGGGACGGTACGCAGTATTTT
V: TRBV27; size: .; J: TRBJ1-1; D: .; CDR3: CASRQEGVRTEAFF; DNA: TGTGCCAGCCGACAAGAGGGGGTAAGAACTGAAGCTTTCTTT
V: TRBV6-5; size: .; J: TRBJ1-6; D: .; CDR3: CASRWTGLGSPLHF; DNA: TGTGCCAGCAGATGGACTGGATTGGGGTCACCCCTCCACTTT
V: TRBV7-8; size: few; J: TRBJ2-1; D: .; CDR3: CASSLRGVYNEQFF; DNA: TGTGCCAGCAGCTTACGAGGGGTCTACAATGAGCAGTTCTTC
V: TRBV11-2; size: many; J: TRBJ1-6; D: .; CDR3: CASSFGPSSYNSPLHF; DNA: TGTGCCAGCAGCTTCGGGCCGAGCTCCTATAATTCACCCCTCCACTTT
V: TRBV5-1; size: few; J: TRBJ2-6; D: TRBD1; CDR3: CASSLRDRESGANVLTF; DNA: TGCGCCAGCAGCTTACGGGACAGGGAAAGTGGGGCCAACGTCCTGACTTTC
V: TRBV5-1; size: .; J: TRBJ1-6; D: TRBD1; CDR3: CASSFGGRTGDVSYNSPLHF; DNA: TGCGCCAGCAGCTTCGGTGGCCGGACAGGGGATGTATCCTATAATTCACCCCTCCACTTT
V: TRBV5-6; size: .; J: TRBJ2-3; D: .; CDR3: CASSLVKRRSTDTQYF; DNA: TGTGCCAGCAGCTTGGTTAAGAGACGTAGCACAGATACGCAGTATTTT
V: TRBV20-1; size: .; J: TRBJ2-5; D: .; CDR3: CSASWPPRGSGAETQYF; DNA: TGCAGTGCCAGTTGGCCCCCGAGGGGCTCGGGTGCAGAGACCCAGTACTTC
V: TRBV14; size: .; J: TRBJ2-2; D: .; CDR3: CASSLTEAGELFF; DNA: TGTGCCAGCAGCCTAACCGAAGCCGGGGAGCTGTTTTTT
V: TRBV5-5; size: .; J: TRBJ1-5; D: .; CDR3: CASSQIPRDQPQHF; DNA: TGTGCCAGCAGCCAGATACCGAGGGATCAGCCCCAGCATTTT
V: TRBV7-2; size: .; J: TRBJ2-3; D: .; CDR3: CASSPRVSDTQYF; DNA: TGTGCCAGCAGCCCTCGCGTATCAGATACGCAGTATTTT
V: TRBV10-3; size: few; J: TRBJ1-2; D: .; CDR3: CAISIGGGYTF; DNA: TGTGCCATCAGTATCGGTGGAGGCTACACCTTC
V: TRBV6-5; size: .; J: TRBJ2-2; D: .; CDR3: CASRSGGRTGELFF; DNA: TGTGCCAGCAGGTCAGGGGGGCGTACCGGGGAGCTGTTTTTT
V: TRBV12-3/TRBV12-4; size: few; J: TRBJ2-1; D: TRBD2; CDR3: CASRPRGSSGNFAYNEQFF; DNA: TGTGCCAGCAGACCCCGCGGGAGTAGCGGGAATTTCGCCTACAATGAGCAGTTCTTC
V: TRBV24-1; size: few; J: TRBJ2-2; D: .; CDR3: CATMENTGELFF; DNA: TGTGCCACCATGGAGAACACCGGGGAGCTGTTTTTT
V: TRBV5-1; size: .; J: TRBJ2-3; D: TRBD2; CDR3: CASSLVPTSGGAGADTQYF; DNA: TGCGCCAGCAGCTTGGTCCCTACTAGCGGGGGGGCCGGAGCAGATACGCAGTATTTT
V: TRBV5-8; size: few; J: TRBJ1-1; D: TRBD1; CDR3: CASSLDRGPGQGLF; DNA: TGTGCCAGCAGCTTAGACAGGGGGCCGGGTCAGGGCCTCTTT
V: TRBV12-3/TRBV12-4; size: .; J: TRBJ1-5; D: .; CDR3: CAFAPVGNQPQHF; DNA: TGTGCATTTGCCCCCGTGGGCAATCAGCCCCAGCATTTT
V: TRBV5-1; size: .; J: TRBJ2-5; D: TRBD2; CDR3: CASAAGGETQYF; DNA: TGCGCCAGCGCAGCGGGGGGAGAGACCCAGTACTTC
V: TRBV5-4; size: few; J: TRBJ1-2; D: TRBD1; CDR3: CASSRSLGQEDYGYTF; DNA: TGTGCCAGCAGCCGCTCGCTGGGACAGGAAGACTATGGCTACACCTTC
V: TRBV5-6; size: many; J: TRBJ1-1; D: .; CDR3: CASSLDRLAEAFF; DNA: TGTGCCAGCAGCTTGGATAGGTTAGCTGAAGCTTTCTTT
V: TRBV7-2; size: few; J: TRBJ2-5; D: .; CDR3: CASRPTDTQETQYF; DNA: TGTGCCAGCAGACCTACAGACACCCAAGAGACCCAGTACTTC
V: TRBV5-1; size: many; J: TRBJ2-7; D: .; CDR3: CASREGLSASSYEQYF; DNA: TGCGCCAGCAGGGAGGGGCTGTCAGCGAGCTCCTACGAGCAGTACTTC
V: TRBV23-1; size: few; J: TRBJ2-1; D: TRBD1; CDR3: CASSQLPRDRVFF; DNA: TGCGCCAGCAGTCAACTGCCCCGGGACAGGGTGTTCTTC